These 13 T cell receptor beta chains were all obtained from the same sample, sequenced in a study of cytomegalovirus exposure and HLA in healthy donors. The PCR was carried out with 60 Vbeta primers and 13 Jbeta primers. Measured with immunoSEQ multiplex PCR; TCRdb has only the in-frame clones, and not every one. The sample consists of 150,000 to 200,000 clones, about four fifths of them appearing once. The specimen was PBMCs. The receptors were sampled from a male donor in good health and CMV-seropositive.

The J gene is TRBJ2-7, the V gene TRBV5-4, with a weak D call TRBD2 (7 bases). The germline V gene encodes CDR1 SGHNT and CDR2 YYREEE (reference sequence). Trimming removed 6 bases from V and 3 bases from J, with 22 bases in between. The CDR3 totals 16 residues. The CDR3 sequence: CASTLEGGGTSYEQYF. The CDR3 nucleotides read TGTGCCAGCACCCTAGAGGGGGGAGGGACCAGCTACGAGCAGTACTTC.

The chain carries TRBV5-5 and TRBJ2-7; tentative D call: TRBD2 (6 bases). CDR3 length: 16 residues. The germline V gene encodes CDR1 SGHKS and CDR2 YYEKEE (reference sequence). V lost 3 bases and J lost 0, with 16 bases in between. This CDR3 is CASSSLTGLRSYEQYF. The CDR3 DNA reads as TGTGCCAGCAGCTCGTTAACGGGACTCCGCTCCTACGAGCAGTACTTC.

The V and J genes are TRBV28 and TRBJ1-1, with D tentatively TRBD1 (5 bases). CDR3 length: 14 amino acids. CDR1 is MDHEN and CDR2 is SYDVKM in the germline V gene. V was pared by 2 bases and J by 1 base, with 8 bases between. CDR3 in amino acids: CASSLVGGNTEAFF. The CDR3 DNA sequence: TGTGCCAGCAGTTTAGTGGGGGGGAACACTGAAGCTTTCTTT.

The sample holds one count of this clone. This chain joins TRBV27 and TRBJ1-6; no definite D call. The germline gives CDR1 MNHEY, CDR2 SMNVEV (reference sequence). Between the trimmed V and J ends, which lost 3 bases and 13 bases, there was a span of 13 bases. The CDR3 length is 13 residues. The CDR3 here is CASSFASVSPLHF. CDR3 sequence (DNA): TGTGCCAGCAGTTTTGCTTCCGTTAGCCCCCTCCACTTT.

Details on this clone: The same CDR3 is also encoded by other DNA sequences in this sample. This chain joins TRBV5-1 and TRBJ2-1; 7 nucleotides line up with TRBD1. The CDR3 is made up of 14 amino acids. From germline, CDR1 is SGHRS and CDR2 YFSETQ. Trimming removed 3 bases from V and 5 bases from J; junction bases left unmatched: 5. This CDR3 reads CASSWGQSNNEQFF. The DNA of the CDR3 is TGCGCCAGCAGCTGGGGACAGAGTAACAATGAGCAGTTCTTC.

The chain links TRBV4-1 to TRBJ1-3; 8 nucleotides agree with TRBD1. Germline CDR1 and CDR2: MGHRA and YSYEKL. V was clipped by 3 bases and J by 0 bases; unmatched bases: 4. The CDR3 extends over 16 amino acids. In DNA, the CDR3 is TGCGCCAGCAGCCAGGGGACAGGCCGCTCTGGAAACACCATATATTTT. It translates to CASSQGTGRSGNTIYF.

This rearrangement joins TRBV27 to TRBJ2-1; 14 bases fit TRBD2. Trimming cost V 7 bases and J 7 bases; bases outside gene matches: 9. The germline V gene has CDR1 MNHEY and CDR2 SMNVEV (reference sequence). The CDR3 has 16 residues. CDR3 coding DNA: TGTGCCAGCACACCGTCGGGACTAGCGGGAGAAAATGAGCAGTTCTTC. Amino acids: CASTPSGLAGENEQFF.

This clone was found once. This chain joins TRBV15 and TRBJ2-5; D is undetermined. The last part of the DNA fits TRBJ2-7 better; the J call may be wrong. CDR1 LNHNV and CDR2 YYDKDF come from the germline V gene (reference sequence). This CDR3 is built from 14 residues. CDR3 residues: CATSRGTYSYEQYF. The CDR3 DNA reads TGTGCCACCAGCAGAGGAACCTACTCCTACGAGCAGTACTTC.

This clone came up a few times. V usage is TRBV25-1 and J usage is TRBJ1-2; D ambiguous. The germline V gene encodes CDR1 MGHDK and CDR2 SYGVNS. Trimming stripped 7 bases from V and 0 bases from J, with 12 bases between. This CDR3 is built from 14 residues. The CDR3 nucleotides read TGTGCCAGCATACCCCGGGATTCTAACTATGGCTACACCTTC. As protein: CASIPRDSNYGYTF.

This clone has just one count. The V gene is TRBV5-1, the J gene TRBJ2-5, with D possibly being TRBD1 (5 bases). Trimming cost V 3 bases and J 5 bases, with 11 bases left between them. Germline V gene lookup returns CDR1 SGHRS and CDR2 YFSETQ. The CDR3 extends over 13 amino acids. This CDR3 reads CASSSQGWETQYF. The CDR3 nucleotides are TGCGCCAGCAGCTCCCAGGGATGGGAGACCCAGTACTTC.

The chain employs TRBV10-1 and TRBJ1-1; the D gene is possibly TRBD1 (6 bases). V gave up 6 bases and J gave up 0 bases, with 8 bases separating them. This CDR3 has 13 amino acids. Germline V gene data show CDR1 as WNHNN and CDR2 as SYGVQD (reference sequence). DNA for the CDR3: TGCGCCAGCAGAACAGGGCTGAACACTGAAGCTTTCTTT. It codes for CASRTGLNTEAFF.

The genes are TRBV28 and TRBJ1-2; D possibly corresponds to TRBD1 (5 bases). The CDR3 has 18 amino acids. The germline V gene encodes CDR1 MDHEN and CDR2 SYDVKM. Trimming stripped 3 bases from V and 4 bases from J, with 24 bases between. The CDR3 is CASSFMVPSYRRAYGYTF. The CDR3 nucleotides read TGTGCCAGCAGTTTCATGGTGCCCAGTTACAGGAGGGCCTATGGCTACACCTTC.

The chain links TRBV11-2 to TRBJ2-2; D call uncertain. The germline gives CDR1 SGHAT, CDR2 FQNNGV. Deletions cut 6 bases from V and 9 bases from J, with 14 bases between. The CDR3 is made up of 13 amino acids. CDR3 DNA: TGTGCCAGCAGTCCTGTAAGAGTCCGGGAGCTGTTTTTT. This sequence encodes CASSPVRVRELFF. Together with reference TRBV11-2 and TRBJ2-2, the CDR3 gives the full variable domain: EAGVAQSPRYKIIEKRQSVAFWCNPISGHATLYWYQQILGQGPKLLIQFQNNGVVDDSQLPKDRFSAERLKGVDSTLKIQPAKLEDSAVYLCASSPVRVRELFFGEGSRLTVL.